This TCR beta chain emerged from a study of T cells in Graves' hyperthyroidism and ophthalmopathy. Study-level results: A model of 13 V-J pairs discriminated ophthalmopathy from stable hyperthyroidism. Model predictions of ophthalmopathy came a median about 6.3 months before onset.

Disease lasting under 3 months, a NOSPECS grade of at least 4, and a Clinical Activity Score of at least 3 were features of the ophthalmopathy patients. Diagnoses were made from clinical symptoms, serum measures (thyroxine and TRAb), thyroid ultrasound and orbital computed tomography. Authors of the study amplified TCR beta CDR3 regions from RNA transcripts. Initially, a first-round RT-PCR of the TCR CDR3 employed the HTBI primer set. TCRdb re-analysed the multiplex PCR reads in MiXCR, keeping a single row per CDR3 protein. Among some 580,000 distinct CDR3 sequences, 16% were seen once, and the ten largest hold roughly 3%. Between the trimmed V and J ends, which lost 5 bases and 1 base, there was a span of 20 bases. Germline V lookup: CDR1 DFQATT, CDR2 SNEGSKA (reference sequence). The CDR3 spans 16 residues. Concerning this clonotype itself: Its antigen is not known.

The genes are TRBV20-1 and TRBJ1-1; TRBD1 might be the D (6 bases). The receptor's source is a woman between 35 and 50 years old with Graves' ophthalmopathy. Source material: blood. The CDR3 bases are TGCAGTGCTCAAGGGGGGGTACAGGGCCCGAACACTGAAGCTTTCTTT. It is translated as CSAQGGVQGPNTEAFF.